This T cell receptor (beta chain) was found in a study of vaccination effects on CD4 cells after COVID-19. Clones were sequenced by immunoSEQ multiplex PCR, and TCRdb holds only the in-frame ones, with some missing. The sample consists of tens of thousands of clones, about 80% of them appearing once. Trimming shortened V by 4 bases and J by 0 bases, and 12 bases separated the two germline ends. Per germline, CDR1 LGHNA and CDR2 YNFKEQ. The CDR3 totals 16 residues. As to this clone: Its antigen is not identified.

Antigen-specific CD4+ T cells were expanded (with viral peptide pools) by the ViraFEST assay ahead of sequencing. The culture ran for about 11 days, and then CD4+ T cells were isolated. Each participant was given two doses of one vaccine (BNT162b2 or mRNA-1273). Both day 3 and day 7 saw half the medium replaced with IL-2 medium. The sequence was obtained from a human donor who received a COVID-19 vaccine. Some clones in this sample may be carry-over from other donors' samples. The sample consisted of CD4+ T cells from PBMCs cultured with SARS-CoV-2 spike peptides, taken after COVID-19 vaccination. The genes are TRBV4-2 and TRBJ2-2, with unresolved D. Written as DNA, the CDR3 is TGTGCCAGCAGCCCCCACGACATATCGAACACCGGGGAGCTGTTTTTT. Amino acid sequence: CASSPHDISNTGELFF.